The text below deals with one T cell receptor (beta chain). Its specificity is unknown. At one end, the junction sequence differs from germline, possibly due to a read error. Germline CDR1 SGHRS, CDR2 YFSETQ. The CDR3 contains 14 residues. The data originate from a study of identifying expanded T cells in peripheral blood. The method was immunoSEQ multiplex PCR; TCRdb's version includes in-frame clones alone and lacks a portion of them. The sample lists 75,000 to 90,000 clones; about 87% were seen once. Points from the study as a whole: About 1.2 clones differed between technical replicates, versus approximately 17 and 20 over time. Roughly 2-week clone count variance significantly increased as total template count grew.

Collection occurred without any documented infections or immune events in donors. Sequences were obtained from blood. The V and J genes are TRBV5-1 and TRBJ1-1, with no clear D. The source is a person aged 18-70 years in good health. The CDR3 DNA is TGCGCCAGCAGCTTGGGTAGGGTGAACGCTGAAGCTTTCTTT. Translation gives CASSLGRVNAEAFF.